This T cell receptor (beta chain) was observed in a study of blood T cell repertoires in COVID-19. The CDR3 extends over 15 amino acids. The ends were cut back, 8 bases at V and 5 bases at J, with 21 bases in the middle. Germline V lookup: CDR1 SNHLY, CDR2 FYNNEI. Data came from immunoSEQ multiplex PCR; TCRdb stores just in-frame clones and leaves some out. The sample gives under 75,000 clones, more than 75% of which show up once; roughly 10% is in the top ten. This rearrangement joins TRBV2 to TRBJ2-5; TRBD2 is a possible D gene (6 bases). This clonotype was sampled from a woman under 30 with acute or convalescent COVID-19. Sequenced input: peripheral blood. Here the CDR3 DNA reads TGTGCCAGCTCGGTCTCGTGGCCGGGGAGGGAGACCCAGTACTTC. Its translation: CASSVSWPGRETQYF. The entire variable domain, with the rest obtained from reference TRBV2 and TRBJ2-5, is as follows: EPEVTQTPSHQVTQMGQEVILRCVPISNHLYFYWYRQILGQKVEFLVSFYNNEISEKSEIFDDQFSVERPDGSNFTLKIRSTKLEDSAMYFCASSVSWPGRETQYFGPGTRLLVL.